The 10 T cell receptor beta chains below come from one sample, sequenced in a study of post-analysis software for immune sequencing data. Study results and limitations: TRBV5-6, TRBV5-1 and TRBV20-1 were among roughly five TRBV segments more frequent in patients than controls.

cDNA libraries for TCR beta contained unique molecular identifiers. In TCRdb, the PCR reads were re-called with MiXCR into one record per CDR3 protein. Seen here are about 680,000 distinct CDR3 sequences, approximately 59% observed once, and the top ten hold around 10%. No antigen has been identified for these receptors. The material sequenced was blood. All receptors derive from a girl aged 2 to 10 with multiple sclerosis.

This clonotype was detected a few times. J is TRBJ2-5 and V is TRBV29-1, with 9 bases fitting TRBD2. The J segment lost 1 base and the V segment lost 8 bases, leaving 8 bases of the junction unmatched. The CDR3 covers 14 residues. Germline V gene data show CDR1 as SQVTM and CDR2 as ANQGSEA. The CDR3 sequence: CSHRGRALQETQYF. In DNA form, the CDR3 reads TGCAGCCACCGCGGGAGGGCCCTCCAAGAGACCCAGTACTTC. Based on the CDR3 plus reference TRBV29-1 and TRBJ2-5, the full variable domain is SAVISQKPSRDICQRGTSLTIQCQVDSQVTMMFWYRQQPGQSLTLIATANQGSEATYESGFVIDKFPISRPNLTFSTLTVSNMSPEDSSIYLCSHRGRALQETQYFGPGTRLLVL.

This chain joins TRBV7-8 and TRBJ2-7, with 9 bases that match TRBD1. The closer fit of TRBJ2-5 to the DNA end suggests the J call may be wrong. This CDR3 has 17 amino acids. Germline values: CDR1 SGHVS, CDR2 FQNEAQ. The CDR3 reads CASSLSGTGKLGETQYF. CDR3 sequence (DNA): TGTGCCAGCAGCTTATCTGGGACAGGGAAATTGGGGGAGACCCAGTACTTC.

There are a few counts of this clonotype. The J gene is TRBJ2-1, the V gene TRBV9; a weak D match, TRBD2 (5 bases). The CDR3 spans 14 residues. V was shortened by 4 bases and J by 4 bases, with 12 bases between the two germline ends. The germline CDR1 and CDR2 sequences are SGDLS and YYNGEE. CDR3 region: CASSLRTGYNEQFF. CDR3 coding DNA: TGTGCCAGCAGCCTGAGGACGGGGTACAATGAGCAGTTCTTC. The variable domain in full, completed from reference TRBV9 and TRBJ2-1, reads DSGVTQTPKHLITATGQRVTLRCSPRSGDLSVYWYQQSLDQGLQFLIQYYNGEERAKGNILERFSAQQFPDLHSELNLSSLELGDSALYFCASSLRTGYNEQFFGPGTRLTVL.

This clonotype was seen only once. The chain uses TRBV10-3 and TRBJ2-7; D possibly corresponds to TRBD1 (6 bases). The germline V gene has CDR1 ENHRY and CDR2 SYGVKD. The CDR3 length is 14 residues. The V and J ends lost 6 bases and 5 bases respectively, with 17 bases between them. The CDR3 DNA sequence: TGTGCCATCAGCGGATTTCAGGGGTTTGACGAGCAGTACTTC. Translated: CAISGFQGFDEQYF.

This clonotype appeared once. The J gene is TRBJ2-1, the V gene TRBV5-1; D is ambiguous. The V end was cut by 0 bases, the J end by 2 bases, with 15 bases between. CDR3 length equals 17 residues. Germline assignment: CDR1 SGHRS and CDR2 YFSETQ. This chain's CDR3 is CASSLEPRQGPYNEQFF. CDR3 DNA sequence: TGCGCCAGCAGCTTGGAACCCAGGCAAGGCCCCTACAATGAGCAGTTCTTC.

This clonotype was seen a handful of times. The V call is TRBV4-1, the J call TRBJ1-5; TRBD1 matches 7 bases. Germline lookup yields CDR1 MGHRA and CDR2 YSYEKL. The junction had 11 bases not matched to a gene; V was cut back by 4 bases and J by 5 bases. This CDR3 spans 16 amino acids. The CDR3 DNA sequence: TGCGCCAGCAGCCCCAATCCGGGACAGAACCATCAGCCCCAGCATTTT. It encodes CASSPNPGQNHQPQHF.

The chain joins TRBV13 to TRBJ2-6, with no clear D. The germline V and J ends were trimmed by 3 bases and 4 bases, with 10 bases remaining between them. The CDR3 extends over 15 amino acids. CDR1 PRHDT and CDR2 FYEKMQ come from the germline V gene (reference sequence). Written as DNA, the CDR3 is TGTGCCAGCAGCTTTGCCCCGGCGGGGGCCAACGTCCTGACTTTC. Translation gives CASSFAPAGANVLTF.

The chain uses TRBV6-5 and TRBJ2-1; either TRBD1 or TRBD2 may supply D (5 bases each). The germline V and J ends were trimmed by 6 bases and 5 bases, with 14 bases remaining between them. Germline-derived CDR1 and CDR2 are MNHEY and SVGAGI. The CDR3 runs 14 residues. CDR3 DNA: TGTGCCAGCAGCCCGGGGACGAGGGACAATGAGCAGTTCTTC. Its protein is CASSPGTRDNEQFF.

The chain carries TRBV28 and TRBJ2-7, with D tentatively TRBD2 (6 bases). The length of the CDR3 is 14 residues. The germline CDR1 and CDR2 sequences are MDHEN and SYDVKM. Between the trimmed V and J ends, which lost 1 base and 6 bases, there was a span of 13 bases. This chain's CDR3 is CASSLFIGGGEQYF. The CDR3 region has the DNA TGTGCCAGCAGTTTATTCATCGGGGGAGGCGAGCAGTACTTC.

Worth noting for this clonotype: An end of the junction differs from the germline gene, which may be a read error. The CDR3 DNA reads TGTGCCAGCAGCTTTCGGACAGGGCCCACCGGGGAGCGGTTTTTT. Translating gives CASSFRTGPTGERFF. The chain has TRBV11-1 and TRBJ2-2; TRBD1 matches 8 bases. The CDR3 consists of 15 residues. Per the germline V gene, CDR1 is SGHAT and CDR2 is FQDESV (reference sequence).